These 7 T cell receptor beta chains were all obtained from the same sample, sequenced in a study of blood T cell repertoires in COVID-19. This table comes from immunoSEQ multiplex PCR, and its TCRdb copy is limited to in-frame clones, with some not included. The sample records roughly 90,000 clones, over 85% being singletons. Input material: peripheral blood. All receptors derive from a man between 50 and 59 years old with acute or convalescent COVID-19.

This chain joins TRBV9 and TRBJ2-3; D is ambiguous. The germline V and J ends were trimmed by 4 bases and 2 bases, with 5 bases remaining between them. Germline V lookup: CDR1 SGDLS, CDR2 YYNGEE. This CDR3 has 12 residues. As DNA, the CDR3 is TGTGCCAGCAGCTTAAACACAGATACGCAGTATTTT. Translated, it gives CASSLNTDTQYF. Together with reference TRBV9 and TRBJ2-3, the CDR3 gives the full variable domain: DSGVTQTPKHLITATGQRVTLRCSPRSGDLSVYWYQQSLDQGLQFLIQYYNGEERAKGNILERFSAQQFPDLHSELNLSSLELGDSALYFCASSLNTDTQYFGPGTRLTVL.

V and J are TRBV10-3 and TRBJ2-3, with D possibly matching TRBD2 (5 bases). The CDR3 runs to 16 residues. V lost 0 bases and J lost 1, with 11 bases in between. Germline CDR1 and CDR2: ENHRY and SYGVKD. The CDR3 nucleotides read TGTGCCATCAGTGAGTCGAACCCGAGGGGCACAGATACGCAGTATTTT. Protein: CAISESNPRGTDTQYF.

This clone occurred once. J is TRBJ1-2 and V is TRBV6-2 or TRBV6-3; D remains unclear. The CDR3 has 13 residues. Germline V lookup: CDR1 MNHEY, CDR2 SVGEGT. Trimming took 2 bases from V and 7 from J, leaving 11 bases between them. The CDR3 region has the DNA TGTGCCAGCAGTTACGAGGGATGGGCTGGCTACACCTTC. This codes for CASSYEGWAGYTF.

This chain connects TRBV28 to TRBJ1-1, with D possibly being TRBD1 (6 bases). The CDR3 spans 14 residues. V shed 5 bases and J shed 11 bases, with 21 bases lying between them. Germline lookup yields CDR1 MDHEN and CDR2 SYDVKM. The CDR3 nucleotides read TGTGCCAGCAGTCCGCCCACAGGGAAGGTGGGCGCTTTCTTT. It codes for CASSPPTGKVGAFF.

The chain carries TRBV27 and TRBJ1-6; maybe TRBD1 (6 bases). The germline gives CDR1 MNHEY, CDR2 SMNVEV (reference sequence). The V end was cut by 5 bases, the J end by 8 bases, with 13 bases between. The CDR3 runs to 14 residues. The CDR3 nucleotides are TGTGCCAGCAGTGCACAGGGTGTATATTCACCCCTCCACTTT. As protein: CASSAQGVYSPLHF.

This clone was seen more than once but under ten times. The CDR3 coding sequence is TGTGCCAGTAGTAAGCGGGGGGCCGACCAACCCGCCTACAATGAGCAGTTCTTC. Amino acid sequence: CASSKRGADQPAYNEQFF. The genes are TRBV19 and TRBJ2-1; 9 positions match TRBD2. The CDR3 covers 18 residues. The V and J ends lost 4 bases and 2 bases, in that order; junction bases with no gene match: 12. Germline values: CDR1 LNHDA, CDR2 SQIVND (reference sequence). Full variable domain (outside the CDR3, taken from reference TRBV19 and TRBJ2-1): DGGITQSPKYLFRKEGQNVTLSCEQNLNHDAMYWYRQDPGQGLRLIYYSQIVNDFQKGDIAEGYSVSREKKESFPLTVTSAQKNPTAFYLCASSKRGADQPAYNEQFFGPGTRLTVL.

V is TRBV28 and J is TRBJ2-1; possible D gene TRBD2, 5 bases. Trimming stripped 6 bases from V and 4 bases from J, with 7 bases between. From germline, CDR1 is MDHEN and CDR2 SYDVKM. The CDR3 contains 12 residues. This chain's CDR3 is CASSGLYNEQFF. In DNA, the CDR3 is TGTGCCAGCAGCGGACTTTACAATGAGCAGTTCTTC.